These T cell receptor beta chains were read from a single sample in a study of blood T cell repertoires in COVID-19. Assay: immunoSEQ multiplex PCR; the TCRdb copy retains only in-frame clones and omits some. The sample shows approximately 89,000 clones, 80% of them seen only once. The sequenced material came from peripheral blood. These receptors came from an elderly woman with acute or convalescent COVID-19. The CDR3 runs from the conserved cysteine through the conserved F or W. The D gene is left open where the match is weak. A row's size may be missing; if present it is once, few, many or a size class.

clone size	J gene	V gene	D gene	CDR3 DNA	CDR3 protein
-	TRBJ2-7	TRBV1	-	TGCACCAGCAGCCAAGGAGTATTGGGGCTAGACTACGAGCAGTACTTC	CTSSQGVLGLDYEQYF
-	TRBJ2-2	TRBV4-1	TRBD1	TGCGCCAGCAGCCTCCCGTTACAGGGGCTGGGGAACACCGGGGAGCTGTTTTTT	CASSLPLQGLGNTGELFF
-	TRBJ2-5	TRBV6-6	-	TGTGCCAGCAGTGTCGTTCGAGAGACCCAGTACTTC	CASSVVRETQYF
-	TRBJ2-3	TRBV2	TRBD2	TGTGCCAGCAGTGAGGCTAGCGGGGGGGTCGACACAGATACGCAGTATTTT	CASSEASGGVDTDTQYF
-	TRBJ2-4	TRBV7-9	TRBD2	TGTGCCAGCGTGAGCGGGATCAAAAACATTCAGTACTTC	CASVSGIKNIQYF
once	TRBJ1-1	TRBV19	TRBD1	TGTGCCAGTACCAACCGGGACAGCATATCTGAAGCTTTCTTT	CASTNRDSISEAFF
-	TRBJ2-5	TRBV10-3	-	TGTGCCATATCCGGGGATCAAGAGACCCAGTACTTC	CAISGDQETQYF
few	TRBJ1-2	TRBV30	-	TGTGCCTGGAGTGCTCGCGCCACGGGGGGCTCTGGCTACACCTTC	CAWSARATGGSGYTF
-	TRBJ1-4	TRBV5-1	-	TGCGCCAGCAGCTTGGTGGCAGGGAATGAAAAACTGTTTTTT	CASSLVAGNEKLFF
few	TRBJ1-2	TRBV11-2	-	TGTGCCAGCAGCCTAGGGGGGCTGGTGGACTATGGCTACACCTTC	CASSLGGLVDYGYTF
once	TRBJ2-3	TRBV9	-	TGTGCCAGCAGCCCCTGGACATCCACCCTTGCAGATACGCAGTATTTT	CASSPWTSTLADTQYF
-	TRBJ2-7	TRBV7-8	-	TGTGCCAGCAGCCGAGGCGGTCGAGAGTACTTC	CASSRGGREYF
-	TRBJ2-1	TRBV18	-	TGTGCCAGCTCACCACGAGTTTTTGAGCAGTTCTTC	CASSPRVFEQFF
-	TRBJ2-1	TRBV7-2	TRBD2	TGTGCCAGCAGTAAAGGGCTAGCGGGAGGGAGTGAGCAGTTCTTC	CASSKGLAGGSEQFF
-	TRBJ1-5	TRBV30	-	TGTGCCTGGAGTGGGGCTTGGGGCAATCAGCCCCAGCATTTT	CAWSGAWGNQPQHF
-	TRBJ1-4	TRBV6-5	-	TGTGCCAGCAGTTACCTCGCGGATGAAAAACTGTTTTTT	CASSYLADEKLFF
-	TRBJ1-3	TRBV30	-	TGTGCCTGGAATGAGAGTCCTCCTGGAAACACCATATATTTT	CAWNESPPGNTIYF
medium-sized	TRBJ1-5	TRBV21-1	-	TGTGCCAGCAGCAAAGCCCGGGGAGATAGCAATCAGCCCCAGCATTTT	CASSKARGDSNQPQHF
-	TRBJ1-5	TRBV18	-	TGTGCCAGCTCACCACAGGGGAATCAGCCCCAGCATTTT	CASSPQGNQPQHF
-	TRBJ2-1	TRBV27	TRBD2	TGTGCCAGCAGCCCCCCTCTAGCGGCCCCCTACAATGAGCAGTTCTTC	CASSPPLAAPYNEQFF
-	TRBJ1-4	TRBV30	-	TGTGCCTGGAACCGTCAGGCCAATGAAAAACTGTTTTTT	CAWNRQANEKLFF
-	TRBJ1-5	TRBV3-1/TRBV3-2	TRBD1	TGTGCCAGCAGCCAAGGGACAGGGGTATATCAGCCCCAGCATTTT	CASSQGTGVYQPQHF
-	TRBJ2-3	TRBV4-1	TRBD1	TGCGCCAGCAGCTTACCAACAGGGGCTAGCACAGATACGCAGTATTTT	CASSLPTGASTDTQYF
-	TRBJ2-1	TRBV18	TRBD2	TGTGCCAGCTCAAAAAGAGGAGTAGCGGGAGGGAATGAGCAGTTCTTC	CASSKRGVAGGNEQFF
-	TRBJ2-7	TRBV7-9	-	TGTGCCAGCAGCTTTGCCAGGGGTTCCTACGAGCAGTACTTC	CASSFARGSYEQYF
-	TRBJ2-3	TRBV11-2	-	TGTGCCAGCAGCTCACTCGGTGCGGGAAGCACAGATACGCAGTATTTT	CASSSLGAGSTDTQYF
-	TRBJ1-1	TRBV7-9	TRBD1	TGTGCCAGCAGCTTATCTACCCAGGGGGCCCCCTATTTCGAAGCTTTCTTT	CASSLSTQGAPYFEAFF
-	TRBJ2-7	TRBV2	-	TGTGCCAGCAGTGCCGGGACTGGGGCCTACGAGCAGTACTTC	CASSAGTGAYEQYF
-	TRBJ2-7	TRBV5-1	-	TGCGCCAGCAGCCCGACGGGTTTCTTCTCCCAAAACTTC	CASSPTGFFSQNF
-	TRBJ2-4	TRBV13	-	TGTGCCAGCAGCTTTAGGGGCTCCAAAAACATTCAGTACTTC	CASSFRGSKNIQYF
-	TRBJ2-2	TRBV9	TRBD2	TGTGCCAGCAGCCCGAGGGGACTAGCTAACACCGGGGAGCTGTTTTTT	CASSPRGLANTGELFF
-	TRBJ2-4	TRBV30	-	TGTGCCTGGAGTGTTCTGGCAGGGAACATTCAGTACTTC	CAWSVLAGNIQYF
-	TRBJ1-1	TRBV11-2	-	TGTGCCAGCAGCCCGGCTCGGGAGGCTTTCTTT	CASSPAREAFF
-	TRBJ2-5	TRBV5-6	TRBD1	TGTGCCAGCAGCTTGACAGGGGAAGAGACCCAGTACTTC	CASSLTGEETQYF
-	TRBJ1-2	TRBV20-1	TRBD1	TGCAGTGTACAGGGGCTGGGCTACACCTTC	CSVQGLGYTF
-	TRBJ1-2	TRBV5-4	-	TGTGCCAGCAGCCGACTAGCGGCGGAGGGCTACACCTTC	CASSRLAAEGYTF
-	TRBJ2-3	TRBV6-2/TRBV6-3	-	TGTGCCAGCAGTACCGGACTGCCTCCAGATACGCAGTATTTT	CASSTGLPPDTQYF
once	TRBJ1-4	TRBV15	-	TGTGCCACCAGCAGAGATTTGGGCGCGGGGGTTAATGAAAAACTGTTTTTT	CATSRDLGAGVNEKLFF
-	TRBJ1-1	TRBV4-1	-	TGCGCCAGCAGCCCGACACCCCGGGGGACTGAAGCTTTCTTT	CASSPTPRGTEAFF
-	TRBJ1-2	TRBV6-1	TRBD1	TGTGCCAGCAGTGAAGCGCAAGGACAGGGCCGCTATGGCTACACCTTC	CASSEAQGQGRYGYTF
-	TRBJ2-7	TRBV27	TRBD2	TGTGCCAGCAATCTTTTCGTTACTCGGGGGGGTCACCTGTACGAGCAGTACTTC	CASNLFVTRGGHLYEQYF
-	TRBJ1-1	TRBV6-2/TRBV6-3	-	TGTGCCAGCAGTTACTCGCCGGACAGAGCGAACACTGAAGCTTTCTTT	CASSYSPDRANTEAFF
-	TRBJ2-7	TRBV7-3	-	TGTGCCATCTTGGGGCAGGCCTACGAGCAGTACTTC	CAILGQAYEQYF
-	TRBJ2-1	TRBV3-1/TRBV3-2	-	TGTGCCAGCAGCGCACTGGGCGGGAAGCAGTTCTTC	CASSALGGKQFF
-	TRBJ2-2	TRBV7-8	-	TGTGCCAGCAGCCGGAAGCGGGACACCGGGGAGCTGTTTTTT	CASSRKRDTGELFF
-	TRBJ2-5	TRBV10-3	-	TGTGCCATCAGGGATCCGGACACGTACCAAGAGACCCAGTACTTC	CAIRDPDTYQETQYF
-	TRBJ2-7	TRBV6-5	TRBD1	TGTGCCAGCAGTTACCTTGGGACAGGGGGTGAGCAGTACTTC	CASSYLGTGGEQYF
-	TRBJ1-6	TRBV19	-	TGTGCCAGTAGTATAGATCGGTTGTCCCTCCACTTT	CASSIDRLSLHF
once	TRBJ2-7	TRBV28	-	TGTGCCAGCTCCGACAGATCCTACGAGCAGTACTTC	CASSDRSYEQYF
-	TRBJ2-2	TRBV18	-	TGTGCCAGCTCACCAACCGGGGAGTCCCCCTTCACCGGGGAGCTGTTTTTT	CASSPTGESPFTGELFF